Below, 18 T cell receptor beta chains from the same sample are listed, as sequenced in a study of PD-1 blockade in classical Hodgkin lymphoma. Time point here: cycle 4 day 1 (C4D1), after more than five weeks of nivolumab. Relapse was seen in all patients after autologous stem cell transplantation, and brentuximab vedotin exposure was variable. Only in-frame clones appear in the TCRdb table, and some are missing; sequencing was by immunoSEQ multiplex PCR. The sample lists about 33,000 clones; 70% to 80% were seen once. The sample in question was peripheral blood mononuclear cells (PBMCs), obtained before the fourth cycle of nivolumab. The receptors derive from a human donor with classical Hodgkin lymphoma.

V gene TRBV5-1 combines with J gene TRBJ2-3; TRBD2 matches at 7 bases. Germline CDR1 SGHRS, CDR2 YFSETQ. V lost 0 bases and J lost 0; bases outside the gene matches: 1. This CDR3 is 15 amino acids long. This CDR3 reads CASSLERGSTDTQYF. In DNA form, the CDR3 reads TGCGCCAGCAGCTTGGAGCGGGGTAGCACAGATACGCAGTATTTT.

This chain links TRBV28 with TRBJ2-1; D is ambiguous. This CDR3 has 15 amino acids. CDR1 and CDR2 from the germline V gene are MDHEN and SYDVKM. V was shortened by 4 bases and J by 4 bases, with 14 bases between the two germline ends. CDR3 sequence reads: CASSSPFGAYNEQFF. The DNA of the CDR3 is TGTGCCAGCAGTTCTCCATTCGGCGCATACAATGAGCAGTTCTTC.

Only a few counts were recorded for this clone. This chain connects TRBV19 to TRBJ1-4; D ambiguous. Trimming pared 4 bases from V and 7 bases from J, leaving 13 bases between. The germline V gene has CDR1 LNHDA and CDR2 SQIVND (reference sequence). CDR3 size: 14 residues. CDR3 protein: CASSNGGRGEKLFF. CDR3 coding DNA: TGTGCCAGTAGTAACGGTGGCAGAGGTGAAAAACTGTTTTTT.

The chain combines TRBV7-2 with TRBJ2-1, with 11 nucleotides matching TRBD2. The CDR3 loop spans 14 amino acids. CDR1 and CDR2 (germline): SGHTA, FQGNSA. The J segment lost 7 bases and the V segment lost 5 bases, leaving 4 bases of the junction unmatched. CDR3 protein: CASSLGLAENEQFF. Here the CDR3 DNA reads TGTGCCAGCAGCCTGGGACTAGCGGAGAATGAGCAGTTCTTC.

This clone was counted only a few times. This chain connects TRBV21-1 to TRBJ2-1; the table's D gene call, TRBD2, was not cross checked with the DNA. TRBV21-1 is reported as a pseudogene. CDR3 length equals 17 residues. The CDR3 DNA is TGTGCCAGCAGCAAAGCGCTCGAGACGGGGACTAGCGATGAGCAGTTCTTC. Amino acids: CASSKALETGTSDEQFF.

The chain recombines TRBV5-1 with TRBJ1-2; the D gene is possibly TRBD1 (6 bases). Trimming shortened V by 4 bases and J by 4 bases, and 11 bases separated the two germline ends. The length of the CDR3 is 13 residues. CDR1 and CDR2 (germline): SGHRS, YFSETQ. CDR3 sequence (DNA): TGCGCCAGCAGCCAAGGACAGCTCTATGGCTACACCTTC. Translation gives CASSQGQLYGYTF.

Details on this clone: The sample carries other DNA sequences with the same CDR3. This chain uses TRBV6-5 with TRBJ2-7; D is undetermined. The V gene lost 2 bases and the J gene lost 1 base, with 12 bases spanning the gap. The germline gives CDR1 MNHEY, CDR2 SVGAGI. This CDR3 spans 15 amino acids. CDR3 in DNA: TGTGCCAGCAGTTACGGGCCAATGGGATCCTACGAGCAGTACTTC. Its protein product is CASSYGPMGSYEQYF.

This clone occurred once. The rearrangement uses TRBV7-3 and TRBJ2-2; D gene uncertain. Looked up from germline, CDR1 is SGHTA and CDR2 is FQGTGA. Trimming pared 4 bases from V and 5 bases from J, leaving 14 bases between. The CDR3 is made up of 15 amino acids. CDR3 nucleotides: TGTGCCAGCAGCTCAGCTAGGTCTGGAACCGGGGAGCTGTTTTTT. The encoded protein is CASSSARSGTGELFF.

V and J are TRBV10-3 and TRBJ2-1; D perhaps matches TRBD2 (6 bases). The CDR3 sequence is 11 residues long. The V end lost 10 bases, the J end lost 4 bases, and 8 bases lay between the germline ends. CDR1 is ENHRY, CDR2 SYGVKD, per germline. CDR3 DNA sequence: TGTGCCACCGGGACTTACAATGAGCAGTTCTTC. As protein: CATGTYNEQFF.

This clone has a handful of counts. V gene TRBV7-8 combines with J gene TRBJ2-1; 11 bases are shared with TRBD2. Germline trimming cut 2 bases from V and 4 bases from J; bases unmatched to any gene: 10. Germline V gene data show CDR1 as SGHVS and CDR2 as FQNEAQ. The CDR3 extends over 18 amino acids. The DNA for the CDR3 is TGTGCCAGCAGCTTAATTGGTTCGGGGACTAGCGGTTACAATGAGCAGTTCTTC. Protein product: CASSLIGSGTSGYNEQFF.

The chain combines TRBV25-1 with TRBJ2-1; 9 bases map to TRBD1. The V gene's germline CDR1 is MGHDK and CDR2 SYGVNS. With 2 bases clipped from V and 7 bases from J, the junction kept 9 bases outside the gene matches. The CDR3 contains 16 residues. CDR3 in DNA: TGTGCCAGCAGTGAACGTCCCCGGGACAGGGCGAATGAGCAGTTCTTC. Encoded protein: CASSERPRDRANEQFF. The variable domain in full, with the rest retrieved from reference TRBV25-1 and TRBJ2-1, is EADIYQTPRYLVIGTGKKITLECSQTMGHDKMYWYQQDPGMELHLIHYSYGVNSTEKGDLSSESTVSRIRTEHFPLTLESARPSHTSQYLCASSERPRDRANEQFFGPGTRLTVL.

The rearrangement joins TRBV6-5 to TRBJ1-2; no firm D call. Germline V gene lookup returns CDR1 MNHEY and CDR2 SVGAGI. There are 14 residues in the CDR3. V shed 5 bases and J shed 5 bases, with 15 bases lying between them. The CDR3 protein is CASSEGLANYGYTF. The CDR3 region has the DNA TGTGCCAGCAGTGAAGGACTGGCAAATTATGGCTACACCTTC.

The rearrangement uses TRBV15 and TRBJ2-7; a possible D gene is TRBD1 (5 bases). The CDR3 contains 16 residues. Trimming stripped 3 bases from V and 0 bases from J, with 15 bases between. Germline CDR1 reads LNHNV; CDR2 reads YYDKDF (reference sequence). Here the CDR3 reads CATSSPDRPGSYEQYF. The CDR3 region has the DNA TGTGCCACCAGCAGCCCCGACAGACCAGGCTCCTACGAGCAGTACTTC.

The J gene is TRBJ1-2, the V gene TRBV12-5; unclear D gene. This CDR3 is built from 13 residues. Trimming removed 2 bases at V and 3 bases at J, with 7 bases between. Germline-derived CDR1 and CDR2 are LGHNT and FRNRAP. CDR3 loop: CASGLTKDYGYTF. The CDR3 coding sequence is TGTGCTAGTGGTTTGACGAAAGACTATGGCTACACCTTC.

The chain uses TRBV5-6 and TRBJ2-5; no definite D call. The germline CDR1 and CDR2 sequences are SGHDT and YYEEEE. V was pared by 1 base and J by 9 bases, with 10 bases between. The CDR3 has 12 residues. The CDR3 here is CASSLIFEAQYF. The CDR3 region has the DNA TGTGCCAGCAGCTTGATTTTCGAGGCCCAGTACTTC.

This clone was seen once. V is TRBV9 and J is TRBJ2-7; no definite D call. This CDR3 has 14 amino acids. Trimming took 0 bases from V and 2 from J, leaving 9 bases between them. In germline, CDR1 is SGDLS, CDR2 YYNGEE. CDR3 amino acids: CASSVALTAYEQYF. The CDR3 coding sequence is TGTGCCAGCAGCGTAGCTCTTACTGCCTACGAGCAGTACTTC.

The chain uses TRBV7-6 and TRBJ2-2; no definite D call. V lost 2 bases and J 4 bases, leaving 11 bases between the germline ends. The CDR3 has 15 residues. The germline CDR1 and CDR2 sequences are SGHVS and FNYEAQ. The CDR3 region is CASSLLSVGTGELFF. The CDR3 coding sequence is TGTGCCAGCAGCTTACTATCTGTGGGCACCGGGGAGCTGTTTTTT.

The chain uses TRBV4-2 and TRBJ1-1; TRBD1 matches at 9 bases. There are 17 residues in the CDR3. Per the germline V gene, CDR1 is LGHNA and CDR2 is YNFKEQ. With V trimmed by 1 base and J by 4 bases, 10 bases remained unmatched. CDR3 sequence (DNA): TGTGCCAGCAGCCAAGTTATAGGGACAGGGATGCTCACTGAAGCTTTCTTT. This codes for CASSQVIGTGMLTEAFF.